The 20 T cell receptor beta chains listed next were all sequenced from one sample in a study of shared clonotypes between healthy human individuals. The repertoire was sequenced with immunoSEQ multiplex PCR; TCRdb's copy has only in-frame clones and lacks some. The data hold approximately 1,000,000 clones, with roughly 77% observed a single time. The sequencing sample was made of memory CD4+ T cells from PBMCs. Documented subset: CD45RA-negative fraction. The receptor source for this set is a man between 18 and 35 years old in good health. Some clones in this sample may be carry-over from other donors' samples.

This clone was observed a few times. This chain connects TRBV5-8 to TRBJ2-3; D uncertain. The CDR3 consists of 14 residues. Germline CDR1 and CDR2: SGHTS and YDEGEE. With 1 base removed from V and 0 bases from J, the gap between germline ends came to 6 bases. This CDR3 reads CASSLRLSTDTQYF. In DNA, the CDR3 is TGTGCCAGCAGCTTGCGACTTAGCACAGATACGCAGTATTTT. Based on the CDR3 plus reference TRBV5-8 and TRBJ2-3, the full variable domain is EAGVTQSPTHLIKTRGQQATLRCSPISGHTSVYWYQQALGLGLQFLLWYDEGEERNRGNFPPRFSGRQFPNYSSELNVNALELEDSALYLCASSLRLSTDTQYFGPGTRLTVL.

The chain combines TRBV11-1 with TRBJ2-1, with D unclear. CDR3 length equals 12 residues. Germline V gene lookup returns CDR1 SGHAT and CDR2 FQDESV (reference sequence). Trimming stripped 4 bases from V and 6 bases from J, with 7 bases between. CDR3 loop: CASSSDPNEQFF. The CDR3 coding sequence is TGTGCCAGCAGCTCAGATCCCAATGAGCAGTTCTTC.

This clone was recorded only once. The chain employs TRBV7-2 and TRBJ2-3; 9 nucleotides align to TRBD2. The trim removed 4 bases at V and 5 bases at J, leaving 1 base unmatched. Germline V CDR1 and CDR2: SGHTA, FQGNSA. The CDR3 spans 13 residues. CDR3 sequence: CASSSLAGDTQYF. CDR3 in DNA: TGTGCCAGCAGCTCACTAGCGGGAGATACGCAGTATTTT.

In this sample, this clone turned up a few times. Other DNA variants within this sample encode the same CDR3. J is TRBJ1-1 and V is TRBV6-4; unclear D gene. CDR3 size: 13 residues. Trimming took 4 bases from V and 3 from J, leaving 9 bases between them. Per the germline V gene, CDR1 is MRHNA and CDR2 is SNTAGT. CDR3 sequence (DNA): TGTGCCAGCAGTGCACGGGGAGACACTGAAGCTTTCTTT. Its protein is CASSARGDTEAFF.

The CDR3 nucleotides read TGTGCCAGCAGTTACCCCCGGAACGCACCCTCCGAGCAGTTCTTC. This translates into CASSYPRNAPSEQFF. This rearrangement joins TRBV6-6 to TRBJ2-1; D remains unclear. V was trimmed by 2 bases and J by 10 bases, leaving 18 bases between them. The CDR3 is made up of 15 amino acids. The V gene's germline CDR1 is MNHNY and CDR2 SVGAGI (reference sequence).

The CDR3 DNA reads TGTGCCAGCAGTTTAGCACAGGGTGGCAATCAGCCCCAGCATTTT. Its translation: CASSLAQGGNQPQHF. The V and J genes are TRBV28 and TRBJ1-5; maybe TRBD1 (6 bases). The V gene lost 2 bases and the J gene lost 2 bases, with 10 bases spanning the gap. The germline CDR1 and CDR2 sequences are MDHEN and SYDVKM. The CDR3 spans 15 residues.

The V call is TRBV7-3, the J call TRBJ2-1; TRBD2 aligns across 13 bases. The CDR3 spans 15 residues. J gave up 9 bases and V 5 bases, and 7 bases lay outside the gene matches. Germline lookup yields CDR1 SGHTA and CDR2 FQGTGA. In nucleotides, the CDR3 is TGTGCCAGCAGCCCTGGACTAGCGGGAGCGGCTGAGCAGTTCTTC. Residues: CASSPGLAGAAEQFF.

This clone was counted a few times. CDR3 sequence: CASSPGQGAWEKLFF. DNA for the CDR3: TGTGCCAGCAGCCCCGGACAGGGGGCATGGGAAAAACTGTTTTTT. V usage is TRBV5-4 and J usage is TRBJ1-4; 11 bases agree with TRBD1. CDR3 length equals 15 residues. V dropped 4 bases and J dropped 8; count of bases not matched to a gene: 7. Germline V CDR1 and CDR2: SGHNT, YYREEE (reference sequence).

This clone came up a few times. The J gene is TRBJ1-5, the V gene TRBV6-7; possibly TRBD1 for D (6 bases). TRBV6-7 qualifies as an ORF whose function is uncertain. This CDR3 has 12 amino acids. V was pared by 9 bases and J by 6 bases, with 12 bases between. CDR3 bases: TGTGCCAGTGGGACAATCGGTCAGCCCCAGCATTTT. Its protein is CASGTIGQPQHF.

The V and J genes are TRBV10-3 and TRBJ1-1; 7 bases agree with TRBD1. Looked up from germline, CDR1 is ENHRY and CDR2 is SYGVKD. J was trimmed by 3 bases and V by 6 bases; bases with no gene match: 10. This CDR3 contains 15 residues. CDR3 coding DNA: TGTGCCATCAGCATCAGACCAGGGGGGGACACTGAAGCTTTCTTT. This sequence encodes CAISIRPGGDTEAFF.

The rearrangement joins TRBV5-1 to TRBJ2-3; D is unresolved. This CDR3 is built from 13 residues. Looked up from germline, CDR1 is SGHRS and CDR2 is YFSETQ. V was cut by 3 bases and J by 4 bases, with 9 bases left in between. The CDR3 DNA reads TGCGCCAGCAGCTCCGTTTCCGCAGATACGCAGTATTTT. This codes for CASSSVSADTQYF.

In its sample, this clone was seen a few times. The V and J genes are TRBV9 and TRBJ1-1; D gene ambiguous. CDR1 is SGDLS and CDR2 is YYNGEE in the germline V gene. This CDR3 comprises 14 residues. Trimming pared 1 base from V and 0 bases from J, leaving 7 bases between. The CDR3 DNA sequence: TGTGCCAGCAGCGTAACGATCATGAACACTGAAGCTTTCTTT. Protein sequence: CASSVTIMNTEAFF.

The chain combines TRBV9 with TRBJ2-7; D may be TRBD2 (5 bases). Germline V gene sequence: CDR1 SGDLS, CDR2 YYNGEE. This CDR3 has 15 amino acids. V lost 0 bases to trimming and J lost 7 bases, with 17 bases between them. The CDR3 region has the DNA TGTGCCAGCAGCGTAGATGGGAGTGGGGTTGGGGAGCAGTACTTC. Its translation is CASSVDGSGVGEQYF.

This chain connects TRBV6-4 to TRBJ2-2; 11 positions agree with TRBD2. The ends lost 5 bases at V and 0 bases at J; junction bases unmatched: 5. CDR1 is MRHNA, CDR2 SNTAGT, per germline. The CDR3 length is 17 residues. CDR3: CASSFSGRASNTGELFF. DNA for the CDR3: TGTGCCAGCAGTTTTAGCGGGAGGGCCTCGAACACCGGGGAGCTGTTTTTT.

The gene calls are TRBV28 and TRBJ2-2, with TRBD1 identical over 8 bases. Looked up from germline, CDR1 is MDHEN and CDR2 is SYDVKM. CDR3 length: 17 residues. Trimming at V came to 6 bases and at J to 4 bases, leaving 13 bases not matched to a gene. The CDR3 spells CASRGVAGGAVTGELFF. The CDR3 region has the DNA TGTGCCAGCAGGGGGGTGGCAGGGGGCGCCGTCACCGGGGAGCTGTTTTTT. Full variable domain (outside the CDR3, taken from reference TRBV28 and TRBJ2-2): DVKVTQSSRYLVKRTGEKVFLECVQDMDHENMFWYRQDPGLGLRLIYFSYDVKMKEKGDIPEGYSVSREKKERFSLILESASTNQTSMYLCASRGVAGGAVTGELFFGEGSRLTVL.

The chain recombines TRBV6-6 with TRBJ1-2; TRBD1 might be the D (5 bases). CDR3 size: 14 residues. Germline CDR1 reads MNHNY; CDR2 reads SVGAGI (reference sequence). V was shortened by 6 bases and J by 2 bases, with 13 bases between the two germline ends. The CDR3 is CASRPRPGNYGYTF. The CDR3 region has the DNA TGTGCCAGCAGACCTCGGCCAGGGAACTATGGCTACACCTTC.

The rearrangement links TRBV19 to TRBJ2-2; D gene uncertain. Germline values: CDR1 LNHDA, CDR2 SQIVND (reference sequence). This CDR3 has 13 amino acids. The V and J ends lost 7 bases and 5 bases respectively, with 11 bases between them. Here the CDR3 reads CASIWRLTGELFF. For the CDR3, the DNA is TGTGCCAGTATCTGGCGCTTAACCGGGGAGCTGTTTTTT.

The V and J genes are TRBV11-2 and TRBJ2-6; 9 nucleotides align to TRBD2. This CDR3 is 18 amino acids long. V lost 5 bases to trimming and J lost 0 bases; unmatched junction nucleotides: 8. CDR1 SGHAT and CDR2 FQNNGV come from the germline V gene. CDR3 in DNA: TGTGCCAGCAGCCCCCGACTAGCGGTCTCCTCTGGGGCCAACGTCCTGACTTTC. Translating it yields CASSPRLAVSSGANVLTF. The full variable domain, completed using reference TRBV11-2 and TRBJ2-6, is EAGVAQSPRYKIIEKRQSVAFWCNPISGHATLYWYQQILGQGPKLLIQFQNNGVVDDSQLPKDRFSAERLKGVDSTLKIQPAKLEDSAVYLCASSPRLAVSSGANVLTFGAGSRLTVL.

CDR3 DNA: TGTGCCATCAGTGAGGGGGGCTCTGGGGCCAACGTCCTGACTTTC. Protein: CAISEGGSGANVLTF. The chain joins TRBV10-3 to TRBJ2-6, with D perhaps matching TRBD1 or TRBD2 (5 bases each). This CDR3 is built from 15 residues. The V gene lost 2 bases and the J gene lost 0 bases, with 5 bases spanning the gap. Germline values: CDR1 ENHRY, CDR2 SYGVKD.

V usage is TRBV4-2 and J usage is TRBJ2-1, with 7 bases that match TRBD2. The CDR3 is made up of 17 amino acids. CDR1 is LGHNA and CDR2 is YNFKEQ in the germline V gene. J lost 5 bases, V lost 4 bases, and 14 bases had no gene match. The CDR3 coding sequence is TGTGCCAGCAGCCGAGTAGGGGCGGGAGAGGTGGACAATGAGCAGTTCTTC. Protein product: CASSRVGAGEVDNEQFF.